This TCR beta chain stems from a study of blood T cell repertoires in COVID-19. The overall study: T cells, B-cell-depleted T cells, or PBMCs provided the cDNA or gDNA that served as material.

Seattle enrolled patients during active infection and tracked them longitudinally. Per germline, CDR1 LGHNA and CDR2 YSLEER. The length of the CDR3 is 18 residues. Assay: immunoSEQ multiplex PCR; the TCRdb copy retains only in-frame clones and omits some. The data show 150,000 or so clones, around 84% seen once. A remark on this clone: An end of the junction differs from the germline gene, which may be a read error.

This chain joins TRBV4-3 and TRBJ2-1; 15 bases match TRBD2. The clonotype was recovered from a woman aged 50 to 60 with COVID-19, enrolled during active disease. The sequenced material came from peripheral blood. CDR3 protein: CASSQGTSGGASDNEQFF. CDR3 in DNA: TGCGCCAGCAGCCAAGGGACTAGCGGGGGGGCCTCCGACAATGAGCAGTTCTTC.